This is a list of T cell receptor beta chains from one sample in a study of low-dose radiotherapy and immunotherapy resistance in tumors. MiXCR was run by TCRdb on the reads, yielding one entry per CDR3 protein. The data show tens of thousands of distinct CDR3 sequences, 10% to 15% seen once. The specimen was PBMCs, collected before treatment. Source of these receptors: a female donor with ovarian cancer. CDR3s include the opening cysteine and the closing phenylalanine or tryptophan. D genes are given only for firm matches. Clone size, where shown, is once, few, many, or a class for clones that have expanded.

D gene: .
CDR3 length: 15
V gene: TRBV5-6
clone size: .
J gene: TRBJ2-1
CDR3 DNA: TGTGCCAGCAGCTTGGGGCGAGATTCCTACAATGAGCAGTTCTTC
CDR3 protein: CASSLGRDSYNEQFF

D gene: TRBD2
CDR3 length: 14
V gene: TRBV20-1
clone size: many
J gene: TRBJ2-3
CDR3 DNA: TGCAGTGCTAGCCGCGGGGGTAGCACAGATACGCAGTATTTT
CDR3 protein: CSASRGGSTDTQYF

D gene: .
CDR3 length: 14
V gene: TRBV5-6
clone size: .
J gene: TRBJ1-2
CDR3 DNA: TGTGCCAGCAGCTTGGGGAGGAGGCAGGATGGCTACACCTTC
CDR3 protein: CASSLGRRQDGYTF

D gene: .
CDR3 length: 11
V gene: TRBV2
clone size: many
J gene: TRBJ2-1
CDR3 DNA: TGTGCCAGCAGGACGTACAATGAGCAGTTCTTC
CDR3 protein: CASRTYNEQFF

D gene: TRBD2
CDR3 length: 15
V gene: TRBV20-1
clone size: many
J gene: TRBJ2-2
CDR3 DNA: TGCAGTGCTAGGGGCCGGGGGGGCTCAACCGGGGAGCTGTTTTTT
CDR3 protein: CSARGRGGSTGELFF

D gene: TRBD2
CDR3 length: 15
V gene: TRBV7-3
clone size: many
J gene: TRBJ2-3
CDR3 DNA: TGTGCCAGCAGCCCACTAGCGGGGGTTATAGATACGCAGTATTTT
CDR3 protein: CASSPLAGVIDTQYF

D gene: TRBD1
CDR3 length: 14
V gene: TRBV20-1
clone size: many
J gene: TRBJ1-2
CDR3 DNA: TGCAGTGCTGGCCCCCCGACAGGGGGTGGTGGCTACACCTTC
CDR3 protein: CSAGPPTGGGGYTF

D gene: .
CDR3 length: 14
V gene: TRBV20-1
clone size: many
J gene: TRBJ2-7
CDR3 DNA: TGCAGTGCTAGACCACGGGAGACCTCCTACGAGCAGTACTTC
CDR3 protein: CSARPRETSYEQYF

D gene: TRBD1
CDR3 length: 15
V gene: TRBV4-1
clone size: many
J gene: TRBJ2-1
CDR3 DNA: TGCGCCAGCAGCCAAGACCGGACAGGGAATAATGAGCAGTTCTTC
CDR3 protein: CASSQDRTGNNEQFF

D gene: .
CDR3 length: 13
V gene: TRBV29-1
clone size: many
J gene: TRBJ2-3
CDR3 DNA: TGCAGCGCCCACCAGGGAAACACAGATACGCAGTATTTT
CDR3 protein: CSAHQGNTDTQYF

D gene: .
CDR3 length: 13
V gene: TRBV18
clone size: many
J gene: TRBJ1-2
CDR3 DNA: TGTGCCAGCTCACCCGAAGGACGGCATGGCTACACCTTC
CDR3 protein: CASSPEGRHGYTF

D gene: .
CDR3 length: 14
V gene: TRBV4-2
clone size: many
J gene: TRBJ1-1
CDR3 DNA: TGTGCCAGCAGCCAAGATACAGCTTACACTGAAGCTTTCTTT
CDR3 protein: CASSQDTAYTEAFF

D gene: .
CDR3 length: 15
V gene: TRBV6-1
clone size: many
J gene: TRBJ1-5
CDR3 DNA: TGTGCCAGCAGAATGACTTGGGGGTTGGATCAGCCCCAGCATTTT
CDR3 protein: CASRMTWGLDQPQHF

D gene: TRBD1
CDR3 length: 14
V gene: TRBV20-1
clone size: many
J gene: TRBJ2-7
CDR3 DNA: TGCAGTGCTAGAGGGACAGGGGGTCGCCTCGAGCAGTACTTC
CDR3 protein: CSARGTGGRLEQYF

D gene: .
CDR3 length: 13
V gene: TRBV6-1
clone size: many
J gene: TRBJ2-1
CDR3 DNA: TGTGCCAGCATGGGGGGACCCTACAATGAGCAGTTCTTC
CDR3 protein: CASMGGPYNEQFF

D gene: .
CDR3 length: 15
V gene: TRBV4-1
clone size: many
J gene: TRBJ1-4
CDR3 DNA: TGCGCCAGCAGCCAAGAAGGAAGGGGTAATGAAAAACTGTTTTTT
CDR3 protein: CASSQEGRGNEKLFF

D gene: .
CDR3 length: 16
V gene: TRBV5-1
clone size: many
J gene: TRBJ1-1
CDR3 DNA: TGCGCCAGCAGCTTGGCCGGGCAGCGAGGGTTCACTGAAGCTTTCTTT
CDR3 protein: CASSLAGQRGFTEAFF

D gene: .
CDR3 length: 14
V gene: TRBV19
clone size: many
J gene: TRBJ2-1
CDR3 DNA: TGTGCCAGTAGTATTGGCGGGGCGTACAATGAGCAGTTCTTC
CDR3 protein: CASSIGGAYNEQFF

D gene: TRBD2
CDR3 length: 15
V gene: TRBV20-1
clone size: many
J gene: TRBJ2-5
CDR3 DNA: TGCAGTGCTCCGTGGACTAGCGTCAAACCGCAGACCCAGTACTTC
CDR3 protein: CSAPWTSVKPQTQYF

D gene: TRBD2
CDR3 length: 17
V gene: TRBV5-4
clone size: .
J gene: TRBJ2-3
CDR3 DNA: TGTGCCAGCAGCTTGTCGAGACTAGCGGGGGTGGGGGATACGCAGTATTTT
CDR3 protein: CASSLSRLAGVGDTQYF

D gene: .
CDR3 length: 13
V gene: TRBV18
clone size: many
J gene: TRBJ2-7
CDR3 DNA: TGTGCCAGCTCCCTCCGGGACACCAAGGAGCAGTACTTC
CDR3 protein: CASSLRDTKEQYF

D gene: .
CDR3 length: 14
V gene: TRBV20-1
clone size: many
J gene: TRBJ2-1
CDR3 DNA: TGCAGTGCGCACCACGGGGACAACTACAATGAGCAGTTCTTC
CDR3 protein: CSAHHGDNYNEQFF

D gene: .
CDR3 length: 13
V gene: TRBV7-2
clone size: many
J gene: TRBJ2-1
CDR3 DNA: TGTGCCAGCAGCGACAGGAGGTCCAATGAGCAGTTCTTC
CDR3 protein: CASSDRRSNEQFF

D gene: TRBD2
CDR3 length: 14
V gene: TRBV19
clone size: many
J gene: TRBJ2-1
CDR3 DNA: TGTGCCAGTAGTTCGACTAGCGTATACAATGAGCAGTTCTTC
CDR3 protein: CASSSTSVYNEQFF

D gene: TRBD2
CDR3 length: 15
V gene: TRBV29-1
clone size: many
J gene: TRBJ2-1
CDR3 DNA: TGCAGCGTTTTCGGGACTAGCGGACCGTACAATGAGCAGTTCTTC
CDR3 protein: CSVFGTSGPYNEQFF

D gene: .
CDR3 length: 18
V gene: TRBV27
clone size: few
J gene: TRBJ2-5
CDR3 DNA: TGTGCCAGCAGTTTATTCCTCCAGGGACGGGGGAACCAAGAGACCCAGTACTTC
CDR3 protein: CASSLFLQGRGNQETQYF

D gene: .
CDR3 length: 15
V gene: TRBV5-1
clone size: .
J gene: TRBJ1-1
CDR3 DNA: TGCGCCAGCAGGCCGCGGCGGGGCGGTAACACTGAAGCTTTCTTT
CDR3 protein: CASRPRRGGNTEAFF

D gene: .
CDR3 length: 14
V gene: TRBV18
clone size: many
J gene: TRBJ1-1
CDR3 DNA: TGTGCCAGCTCACCCCGGACAGCGAACACTGAAGCTTTCTTT
CDR3 protein: CASSPRTANTEAFF

D gene: .
CDR3 length: 13
V gene: TRBV7-6
clone size: many
J gene: TRBJ2-7
CDR3 DNA: TGTGCCAGCAGCCAGACAGGCCCACTCGGGCAGTACTTC
CDR3 protein: CASSQTGPLGQYF

D gene: .
CDR3 length: 14
V gene: TRBV6-5
clone size: .
J gene: TRBJ1-1
CDR3 DNA: TGTGCCAGCAGAAGGCTGGGGGGGGACACTGAAGCTTTCTTT
CDR3 protein: CASRRLGGDTEAFF

D gene: .
CDR3 length: 14
V gene: TRBV6-1
clone size: many
J gene: TRBJ1-5
CDR3 DNA: TGTGCCAGCAAAAGGGCAGAGCGCAATCAGCCCCAGCATTTT
CDR3 protein: CASKRAERNQPQHF